This is a list of T cell receptor beta chains from one sample in a study of T cells in Graves' hyperthyroidism and ophthalmopathy. TCRdb reanalysed the multiplex PCR reads using MiXCR and keeps one entry per CDR3 protein. The data contain tens of thousands of distinct CDR3 sequences, 45% to 55% of them singletons. The sample taken for sequencing was blood. The receptors come from a woman aged 40 to 49 with Graves' ophthalmopathy. CDR3s include the opening cysteine and the closing phenylalanine or tryptophan. A D gene is named only where the DNA matches it firmly. Size is stated for part of the rows, as once, few or many counts, or as a class when the clone is expanded.

abundance	v_gene	j_gene	d_gene	CDR3aa	CDR3nt
medium-sized	TRBV7-2	TRBJ2-7	TRBD2	CASSFSGTSNEQYF	TGTGCCAGCAGCTTCTCCGGGACTAGCAACGAGCAGTACTTC
many	TRBV9	TRBJ2-2	TRBD1	CASSVTGGLNTGELFF	TGTGCCAGCAGCGTTACAGGGGGCTTGAACACCGGGGAGCTGTTTTTT
-	TRBV29-1	TRBJ2-5	-	CSVQEPPETQYF	TGCAGCGTTCAAGAACCACCGGAGACCCAGTACTTC
-	TRBV19	TRBJ1-2	-	CASTPGRPTGYTF	TGTGCCAGTACTCCAGGACGGCCGACTGGCTACACCTTC
many	TRBV11-1	TRBJ2-2	-	CASSFGPPGATTGELFF	TGTGCCAGCAGCTTCGGTCCGCCAGGGGCTACCACCGGGGAGCTGTTTTTT
-	TRBV7-2	TRBJ2-7	-	CASSYRFADEQYF	TGTGCCAGCAGCTACAGGTTCGCCGACGAGCAGTACTTC
-	TRBV25-1	TRBJ2-7	-	CASSEAAGSSEQYF	TGTGCCAGCAGTGAAGCGGCGGGTTCGAGCGAGCAGTATTTC
-	TRBV5-1	TRBJ1-2	-	CASRVVERGFGYTF	TGCGCCAGCAGAGTCGTGGAGAGGGGGTTCGGCTACACCTTC
many	TRBV6-2/TRBV6-3	TRBJ2-1	TRBD2	CASSYPPRAGGPRNEQFF	TGTGCCAGCAGTTACCCCCCGAGGGCGGGGGGGCCGCGCAATGAGCAGTTCTTC
-	TRBV5-1	TRBJ2-7	TRBD1	CASSPGQGGHEQYF	TGCGCCAGCAGCCCTGGACAGGGGGGACACGAGCAGTACTTC
-	TRBV5-3	TRBJ2-3	-	CASSLDRRVDTQYF	TGTGCCAGCAGCTTGGACAGGAGGGTCGATACGCAATATTTT
-	TRBV20-1	TRBJ2-3	TRBD2	CSARVRAGGLTDTQYF	TGCAGTGCCAGAGTTCGAGCGGGGGGGCTGACAGATACGCAGTATTTT
-	TRBV6-4	TRBJ2-1	TRBD1	CASRAGTGGYNEQFF	TGTGCCAGCAGAGCCGGGACAGGGGGCTACAATGAGCAGTTCTTC
-	TRBV10-3	TRBJ1-5	-	CAISEGGF	TGTGCCATCAGTGAGGGGGGGTTT
-	TRBV6-4	TRBJ2-3	-	CASSENVGSMSDMQYF	TGTGCCAGCAGTGAAAACGTCGGGTCCATGTCAGATATGCAGTATTTT
many	TRBV12-3/TRBV12-4	TRBJ1-3	-	CASSLRDGNTIYF	TGTGCCAGCAGTTTGAGGGATGGAAACACCATATATTTT
once	TRBV9	TRBJ1-4	-	CASSVERGGLEDRKLFF	TGTGCCAGCAGCGTAGAACGGGGGGGCCTTGAAGATAGGAAACTGTTTTTT
-	TRBV6-4	TRBJ2-7	TRBD1	CASSDSTGGYEQYF	TGTGCCAGCAGTGACTCGACAGGGGGCTACGAGCAGTACTTC
medium-sized	TRBV15	TRBJ1-5	-	CATSRRGASQPQHF	TGTGCCACCAGCAGGCGGGGGGCCAGTCAGCCCCAGCATTTT
once	TRBV20-1	TRBJ1-4	TRBD1	CSATQGEEKLFF	TGCAGTGCTACACAGGGGGAGGAAAAACTGTTTTTT
many	TRBV7-9	TRBJ1-2	TRBD1	CASSRSGQNYGYTF	TGTGCCAGCAGCCGTTCGGGACAGAACTATGGCTACACCTTC
-	TRBV2	TRBJ1-1	TRBD1	CASSRTGLDTEAFF	TGTGCCAGCAGTCGGACAGGGCTGGACACTGAAGCTTTCTTT
many	TRBV7-9	TRBJ1-4	-	CASSLVSGGDEKLFF	TGTGCCAGCAGCTTAGTTTCTGGGGGCGATGAAAAACTGTTTTTT
many	TRBV5-5	TRBJ1-1	-	CASSPSGFNTEAFF	TGTGCCAGCAGCCCTTCAGGGTTTAACACTGAAGCTTTCTTT
-	TRBV6-1	TRBJ2-7	TRBD1	CASSPDRGSEQYF	TGTGCCAGCAGCCCGGACAGGGGTTCCGAGCAGTACTTC
medium-sized	TRBV20-1	TRBJ2-1	-	CSAVRVGYNEQFF	TGCAGTGCTGTTCGCGTGGGTTACAATGAGCAGTTCTTC
-	TRBV19	TRBJ2-5	-	CASSRGGMGTQYF	TGTGCCAGTAGTAGAGGGGGTATGGGGACCCAGTACTTC
many	TRBV7-3	TRBJ2-3	TRBD2	CASSFGGLAGSHTDTQYF	TGTGCCAGCAGCTTCGGGGGACTAGCGGGGAGTCACACAGATACGCAGTATTTT
-	TRBV12-3/TRBV12-4	TRBJ1-3	TRBD1	CAGSLGIGQGASGNTIYF	TGTGCCGGCAGTTTAGGAATTGGACAGGGGGCCTCTGGAAACACCATATATTTT
many	TRBV19	TRBJ2-5	-	CASSRGIQETQYF	TGTGCCAGTAGTCGGGGGATCCAAGAGACCCAGTACTTC
many	TRBV6-2/TRBV6-3	TRBJ2-5	TRBD1	CAIREAGGAETQYF	TGTGCCATCCGAGAGGCAGGGGGCGCAGAGACCCAGTACTTC
-	TRBV7-3	TRBJ2-2	TRBD2	CASSRGGTGELFF	TGTGCCAGCAGCCGGGGGGGCACCGGGGAGCTGTTTTTT
once	TRBV12-3/TRBV12-4	TRBJ1-5	-	CASSKGASDQPQHF	TGTGCCAGCTCAAAAGGGGCGAGCGATCAGCCCCAGCATTTT
many	TRBV4-1	TRBJ1-5	TRBD1	CASSLTGQGNQPQHF	TGCGCCAGCAGCCTTACGGGACAGGGGAACCAGCCCCAGCATTTT
-	TRBV20-1	TRBJ1-1	TRBD1	CSAREETGWGAFF	TGCAGTGCTAGAGAAGAGACAGGGTGGGGAGCTTTCTTT
-	TRBV5-5	TRBJ2-7	-	CASSSEVSYEQYF	TGTGCCAGCAGCTCCGAGGTCTCTTACGAGCAGTACTTC
-	TRBV20-1	TRBJ2-3	-	CSASDGGGVNTDTQYF	TGCAGTGCTAGTGACGGGGGCGGGGTCAACACAGATACGCAGTATTTT
many	TRBV5-8	TRBJ1-1	-	CASGRRGNTEAFF	TGTGCCAGCGGTAGAAGGGGGAACACTGAAGCTTTCTTT
-	TRBV10-1	TRBJ2-5	-	CAGSDPRGAQETQYF	TGCGCCGGCAGTGACCCCCGGGGGGCCCAAGAGACCCAGTACTTC
-	TRBV20-1	TRBJ2-5	TRBD2	CSASRGSGIKTQYF	TGCAGTGCTAGCCGTGGTAGCGGGATTAAGACCCAGTACTTC
many	TRBV11-3	TRBJ2-7	TRBD2	CASSFLAGSPSRAQYF	TGTGCCAGCAGCTTTTTAGCGGGATCACCCTCAAGGGCGCAGTACTTC
many	TRBV5-4	TRBJ1-3	-	CASGGGGNTIYF	TGTGCCAGCGGAGGAGGAGGAAACACCATATATTTT
-	TRBV7-2	TRBJ1-4	TRBD1	CASSPHVTGGVEKLSF	TGTGCCAGCAGCCCTCACGTGACAGGGGGCGTTGAAAAACTGTCTTTT
many	TRBV6-4	TRBJ2-1	TRBD2	CASSELAGSYNEQFF	TGTGCCAGCAGTGAGCTAGCGGGCTCCTACAATGAGCAGTTCTTC
-	TRBV10-3	TRBJ2-7	TRBD2	CAISESVDAGGAPPCSYEQYF	TGTGCCATCAGTGAGTCGGTGGACGCGGGGGGTGCACCTCCGTGCTCCTACGAGCAGTACTTC
many	TRBV12-3/TRBV12-4	TRBJ2-7	-	CASSLGPGLDEQYF	TGTGCCAGCAGTTTAGGTCCAGGGTTGGACGAGCAGTACTTC
many	TRBV5-8	TRBJ1-1	-	CASSFLIEAFF	TGTGCCAGCAGCTTCCTGATTGAAGCTTTCTTT
few	TRBV6-5	TRBJ1-2	TRBD1	CASSFDRGGGSLYGYTF	TGTGCCAGCAGTTTTGACAGGGGGGGGGGGTCCCTCTATGGCTACACCTTC
many	TRBV5-4	TRBJ1-1	-	CASSQGYTEAFF	TGTGCCAGCTCACAGGGATACACTGAAGCTTTCTTT
-	TRBV10-2	TRBJ2-1	TRBD2	CARTGGDNEQFF	TGCGCCCGAACGGGAGGGGACAATGAGCAGTTCTTC
few	TRBV9	TRBJ2-1	-	CASSHGAPYNEQFF	TGTGCCAGCAGCCACGGGGCCCCCTACAATGAGCAGTTCTTC
-	TRBV29-1	TRBJ2-1	-	CSFGGQLGNEQFF	TGCAGCTTTGGGGGGCAGCTAGGCAATGAGCAGTTCTTC
-	TRBV7-3	TRBJ2-5	-	CASSLESRRTQYF	TGTGCCAGCAGCTTAGAGTCGAGGCGGACCCAGTACTTC
many	TRBV6-1	TRBJ1-6	TRBD1	CASSEEDRGVSPLHF	TGTGCCAGCAGTGAAGAGGACAGGGGCGTGTCACCCCTCCACTTT
many	TRBV6-1	TRBJ1-6	TRBD1	CASSGTGVDNSPLHF	TGTGCCAGCAGCGGGACAGGGGTCGATAATTCACCCCTCCACTTT
many	TRBV5-4	TRBJ2-5	-	CASSLPGGGQETQYF	TGTGCCAGCAGCTTACCAGGGGGGGGCCAAGAGACCCAGTACTTC
many	TRBV6-5	TRBJ2-1	-	CASSYWLDASSYNEQFF	TGTGCCAGCAGTTACTGGCTAGACGCCAGCTCCTACAATGAGCAGTTCTTC
many	TRBV11-2	TRBJ2-1	TRBD2	CASSLGLAVNDEQFF	TGTGCCAGCAGCTTAGGGCTAGCGGTAAACGATGAGCAGTTCTTC
-	TRBV20-1	TRBJ1-3	-	CSSLVAGGGTGGDTIYF	TGCAGTTCCCTGGTAGCGGGGGGTGGCACCGGGGGTGACACCATATATTTT